Below are 21 T cell receptor beta chains sequenced from a single sample in a study of PD-1 blockade in classical Hodgkin lymphoma. The protocol was immunoSEQ multiplex PCR, while the TCRdb copy is restricted to in-frame clones and leaves out a portion. The table lists roughly 100,000 clones, about 92% of them singletons, with 1.5% to 2.5% in the top ten. Time point of the sample: cycle 4 day 1 (C4D1), after 5 to 7 weeks of nivolumab. Each of the patients experienced relapse following autologous stem cell transplantation, and their brentuximab vedotin exposure differed. Sequences were derived from peripheral blood mononuclear cells (PBMCs), sampled before the fourth cycle of nivolumab. These receptors originate from a human donor with classical Hodgkin lymphoma.

This chain joins TRBV6-1 and TRBJ2-2, with D perhaps TRBD1 (5 bases). Trimming removed 2 bases from V and 4 bases from J, with 11 bases in between. CDR3 size: 15 residues. Per the germline V gene, CDR1 is MNHNS and CDR2 is SASEGT. The CDR3: CASSEWTISTGELFF. The DNA of the CDR3 is TGTGCCAGCAGTGAATGGACAATTTCCACCGGGGAGCTGTTTTTT.

V is TRBV6-5 and J is TRBJ1-1, with D uncertain. Germline V CDR1 and CDR2: MNHEY, SVGAGI. The CDR3 consists of 13 residues. The V and J ends lost 5 bases and 4 bases respectively, with 11 bases between them. The CDR3 loop reads CASSHPEGTEAFF. CDR3 DNA sequence: TGTGCCAGCAGTCACCCCGAGGGCACTGAAGCTTTCTTT.

V usage is TRBV28 and J usage is TRBJ1-2, with TRBD1 matching over 8 bases. V gave up 5 bases and J gave up 8 bases; unmatched junction bases: 7. Germline values: CDR1 MDHEN, CDR2 SYDVKM. The CDR3 runs to 13 residues. The CDR3 bases are TGTGCCAGCAGTCCGACAGGGGTCGGGGGCTACACCTTC. This encodes CASSPTGVGGYTF.

This clone occurred once. The genes are TRBV6-5 and TRBJ2-2, with 7 bases lining up with TRBD1. V gave up 6 bases and J gave up 6 bases; unmatched junction bases: 7. Germline CDR1 MNHEY, CDR2 SVGAGI. The CDR3 totals 14 residues. The CDR3 sequence is CASRRFTGAGELFF. CDR3 nucleotide sequence: TGTGCCAGCAGGAGGTTCACAGGGGCCGGGGAGCTGTTTTTT.

The rearrangement links TRBV4-1 to TRBJ1-2, with D possibly being TRBD1 (5 bases). V lost 2 bases and J lost 5, with 9 bases in between. This CDR3 is built from 13 residues. Germline V lookup: CDR1 MGHRA, CDR2 YSYEKL. This CDR3 is CASSQQGGYGYTF. The CDR3 DNA sequence: TGCGCCAGCAGCCAACAGGGTGGATATGGCTACACCTTC.

The CDR3, as DNA: TGTGCCACCAGCAGAGGCGGCGGGAGGGCCACAGATACGCAGTATTTT. It codes for CATSRGGGRATDTQYF. The chain uses TRBV15 and TRBJ2-3; TRBD2 aligns across 9 bases. This CDR3 spans 16 amino acids. The V and J ends lost 1 base and 2 bases, in that order; junction bases with no gene match: 4. Germline V CDR1 and CDR2: LNHNV, YYDKDF (reference sequence).

This sequence joins TRBV18 and TRBJ2-7, with D perhaps given as TRBD1 or TRBD2 (7 bases each). The germline gives CDR1 KGHSH, CDR2 LQKENI. Trimming took 2 bases from V and 0 from J, leaving 14 bases between them. CDR3 length equals 16 residues. The CDR3 nucleotides are TGTGCCAGCTCACCAAAGCGGGACAGCCACTCCTACGAGCAGTACTTC. Its translation is CASSPKRDSHSYEQYF.

The chain combines TRBV6-1 with TRBJ2-2; D possibly matches TRBD1 or TRBD2 (5 bases each). CDR1 MNHNS and CDR2 SASEGT come from the germline V gene. V lost 8 bases and J lost 6, with 10 bases in between. The CDR3 sequence is 12 residues long. The CDR3 region is CASQLGAGELFF. The CDR3 DNA reads TGTGCCAGCCAACTAGGGGCCGGGGAGCTGTTTTTT.

The chain is built from TRBV9 and TRBJ2-7, with D perhaps assigned TRBD1 or TRBD2 (6 bases each). Germline CDR1 SGDLS, CDR2 YYNGEE. This CDR3 region has 16 residues. Trimming left V 3 bases short and J 3 bases short, with 19 bases between. The CDR3 is CASSGGGTWGHYEQYF. For the CDR3, the DNA is TGTGCCAGCAGCGGAGGGGGGACTTGGGGACACTACGAGCAGTACTTC.

With respect to this clone: The junction does not match germline at one end; this may be a read error. This chain uses TRBV9 with TRBJ2-7; 13 nucleotides line up with TRBD2. This CDR3 is built from 17 residues. Germline V gene lookup returns CDR1 SGDLS and CDR2 YYNGEE. CDR3 amino acids: CASSEDPGLAGPYEQYF. The DNA of the CDR3 is TGTGCCAGCAGTGAGGACCCGGGACTAGCGGGGCCCTATGAGCAGTACTTC.

The chain uses TRBV29-1 and TRBJ2-4; D remains ambiguous. V was trimmed by 2 bases and J by 0 bases, leaving 8 bases between them. This CDR3 comprises 14 residues. The germline V gene has CDR1 SQVTM and CDR2 ANQGSEA. CDR3 residues: CSVENPLAKNIQYF. The CDR3 DNA follows: TGCAGCGTTGAAAATCCGTTAGCCAAAAACATTCAGTACTTC.

This clone was observed once. V gene TRBV5-1 combines with J gene TRBJ2-1; TRBD2 agrees at 11 bases. The V gene's germline CDR1 is SGHRS and CDR2 YFSETQ. The CDR3 is 16 amino acids. With V trimmed by 1 base and J by 9 bases, 9 bases remained unmatched. CDR3: CASSLLVAGGAPEQFF. The CDR3 coding sequence is TGCGCCAGCAGCTTGTTGGTAGCGGGAGGGGCTCCTGAGCAGTTCTTC. Full variable domain (rest looked up from reference TRBV5-1 and TRBJ2-1): KAGVTQTPRYLIKTRGQQVTLSCSPISGHRSVSWYQQTPGQGLQFLFEYFSETQRNKGNFPGRFSGRQFSNSRSEMNVSTLELGDSALYLCASSLLVAGGAPEQFFGPGTRLTVL.

The CDR3 reads CASSPPRGLKEQFF. The CDR3, as DNA: TGTGCCAGCAGCCCTCCCCGGGGGCTAAAGGAGCAGTTCTTC. The chain employs TRBV7-9 and TRBJ2-1; D may match TRBD1 or TRBD2 (6 bases each). Germline V CDR1 and CDR2: SEHNR, FQNEAQ (reference sequence). This CDR3 comprises 14 residues. V was clipped by 5 bases and J by 10 bases, with 18 bases between them.

This chain connects TRBV28 to TRBJ1-5; D perhaps matches TRBD1 (5 bases). Germline V gene sequence: CDR1 MDHEN, CDR2 SYDVKM. CDR3 size: 16 residues. V was shortened by 5 bases and J by 1 base, with 15 bases between the two germline ends. In DNA, the CDR3 is TGTGCCAGCAGTAGAGGGGCTGGAGGGAGCAATCAGCCCCAGCATTTT. Translating gives CASSRGAGGSNQPQHF.

J is TRBJ2-1 and V is TRBV5-1; D unclear. The germline V gene has CDR1 SGHRS and CDR2 YFSETQ. Trimming left V 0 bases short and J 7 bases short, with 8 bases between. The CDR3 sequence is 13 residues long. The CDR3 sequence is CASSLGAENEQFF. DNA of the CDR3: TGCGCCAGCAGCTTGGGGGCTGAGAATGAGCAGTTCTTC.

The rearrangement joins TRBV30 to TRBJ1-3, with D possibly TRBD1 on 5 matching bases. V lost 1 base, J lost 5 bases, and 15 bases lay in between. Germline CDR1 is GTSNPN and CDR2 is SVGIG (reference sequence). This CDR3 contains 15 residues. In nucleotides, the CDR3 is TGTGCCTGGAGTGCAACCTGGGACCTGAGAAACACCATATATTTT. It codes for CAWSATWDLRNTIYF.

The V and J genes are TRBV10-3 and TRBJ2-2; 9 nucleotides match TRBD1. CDR3 size: 14 residues. V was pared by 4 bases and J by 3 bases, with 0 bases of the junction left unmatched. CDR1 ENHRY and CDR2 SYGVKD come from the germline V gene. Here the CDR3 DNA reads TGTGCCATCAGTGGGGACAGGGACACCGGGGAGCTGTTTTTT. This translates into CAISGDRDTGELFF.

V usage is TRBV5-6 and J usage is TRBJ2-7; D perhaps matches TRBD2 (5 bases). The length of the CDR3 is 13 residues. Trimming took off 1 base at V and 5 bases at J, with 10 bases between the two ends. CDR1 and CDR2 (germline): SGHDT, YYEEEE. CDR3 in amino acids: CASSLSLDNEQYF. For the CDR3, the DNA is TGTGCCAGCAGCTTGTCACTAGACAACGAGCAGTACTTC.

V gene TRBV27 combines with J gene TRBJ2-5; 7 nucleotides match TRBD2. CDR3 length equals 15 residues. Germline trimming cut 2 bases from V and 4 bases from J; bases unmatched to any gene: 7. Looked up from germline, CDR1 is MNHEY and CDR2 is SMNVEV (reference sequence). The CDR3 region is CASSLGGSSRETQYF. The CDR3 nucleotides are TGTGCCAGCAGTTTAGGCGGGAGTAGTAGAGAGACCCAGTACTTC.

The rearrangement uses TRBV2 and TRBJ2-3; TRBD2 matches at 10 bases. The CDR3 has 13 residues. Germline V gene lookup returns CDR1 SNHLY and CDR2 FYNNEI. V dropped 8 bases and J dropped 2; count of bases not matched to a gene: 1. The DNA of the CDR3 is TGTGCCAGCCTAGCGGGAGACACAGATACGCAGTATTTT. It yields the protein CASLAGDTDTQYF.

The chain has TRBV14 and TRBJ1-2; no firm D call. Trimming shortened V by 4 bases and J by 2 bases, and 8 bases separated the two germline ends. This CDR3 comprises 13 residues. Germline V gene sequence: CDR1 SGHDN, CDR2 FVKESK. Written as DNA, the CDR3 is TGTGCCAGCAGCCGGGATCTAAACTATGGCTACACCTTC. Protein: CASSRDLNYGYTF.